The sample holds a few counts of the clone carrying this T cell receptor (beta chain). Looked up from germline, CDR1 is MDHEN and CDR2 is SYDVKM. This CDR3 is 15 amino acids long. Trimming removed 6 bases at V and 5 bases at J, with 18 bases between. These data come from a study of blood T cell repertoires in COVID-19. Assay used: immunoSEQ multiplex PCR; TCRdb lists only in-frame clones, some missing. The table has a few hundred thousand clones, roughly 89% seen once. This chain connects TRBV28 to TRBJ2-3; D not resolved. This receptor was obtained from a woman in her forties or fifties who had been exposed to COVID-19. Sequencing was carried out using PBMCs or T cells enriched from blood (not recorded which). CDR3 protein: CASSSARRMGDTQYF. The CDR3 DNA sequence: TGTGCCAGCAGCTCAGCGAGACGGATGGGAGATACGCAGTATTTT.